Listed here is a single T cell receptor beta chain. The data were taken from a study of shared clonotypes between healthy human individuals. Method: immunoSEQ multiplex PCR; TCRdb's copy keeps in-frame clones and lacks some. This table has around 2,100,000 clones, less than 95% appearing once. The naive CD8 population came from CD45RO-negative cells selected for CCR7, without terminally differentiated effector memory CD45RA+ cells. Sequenced input: naive CD8+ T cells sorted from blood. This receptor was taken from a man between 18 and 35 years old in good health.

CDR3 residues: CASSLYEGSATNYGYTF. The CDR3 coding sequence is TGTGCCAGCAGCCTATACGAGGGGTCAGCGACTAACTATGGCTACACCTTC. J is TRBJ1-2 and V is TRBV7-9; perhaps TRBD1 as D (5 bases). The CDR3 is 17 amino acids. The germline V and J ends were trimmed by 5 bases and 0 bases, with 19 bases remaining between them. The germline gives CDR1 SEHNR, CDR2 FQNEAQ (reference sequence).